The text below deals with one TCR beta chain. The antigen is undetermined. Germline V gives CDR1 GTSNPN, CDR2 SVGIG (reference sequence). V dropped 2 bases and J dropped 2; count of bases not matched to a gene: 15. The CDR3 sequence is 19 residues long. These data come from a study of response to subunit inactivated influenza vaccine. General study points: Every seasonal influenza vaccination brings in few new T cells, the authors suggested.

A single record per CDR3 protein comes from TCRdb applying MiXCR to the RT-PCR reads. The table records hundreds of thousands of distinct CDR3 sequences, 21% of them present only once. J is TRBJ2-6 and V is TRBV30; TRBD2 matches 7 bases. This clonotype originated in a man aged 45 to 70 who received an inactivated influenza vaccine. This material consisted of PBMCs from blood, taken approximately 20 months after vaccination. CDR3: CAWSSLRRAGRAGANVLTF. The CDR3 DNA follows: TGTGCCTGGAGTAGTTTGAGGCGAGCGGGAAGGGCTGGGGCCAACGTCCTGACTTTC.